This T cell receptor beta chain was retrieved from a study of CD8+CD57+ T cells in acquired aplastic anemia (dated by TCRdb to the late 2010s). In terms of the full investigation: Extracted DNA from sorted CD4+ and CD8+ cells averaged about 3 ug, ranging from roughly 0.17 to 27.4 ug. A CD8+CD57+ expansion meant a frequency higher than the mean frequency seen in healthy subjects. General conclusions and limits of the study: No significant difference in CD8+ Simpson's diversity was found between patients and healthy controls (P=0.060). Around 27 CD8+ CDR3 sequences were found in both patients and controls but appeared to be highly expressed in patients and within the immunodominant clones of the patients.

CDR1 SNHLY and CDR2 FYNNEI were looked up in the germline V gene. V and J are truncated by 1 base and 1 base respectively, leaving an intervening sequence of 6 bases. The CDR3 spans 14 residues, from the cysteine through the phenylalanine. The read is trimmed to its CDR3 DNA, 42 bases read in frame from base 1. About this clonotype: Its binding antigen is unknown. No quality values exist for individual bases; no much larger clone is one base distant.

Expansion of CD8+CD57+ cells had been shown by flow cytometry in the patients chosen for sequencing. Severe acquired aplastic anemia was diagnosed in all patients according to International Study of Aplastic Anemia and Agranulocytosis and Camitta criteria. No patient had received any therapy when blood was sampled. In this study, sorted CD4+ and CD8+ T cells from the blood of healthy subjects and of severe aplastic anemia patients had their TCR repertoires deep-sequenced. Patients were enrolled in the USA under clinicaltrials.gov protocols 00001620, 01623167, 00001397, 00071045, 00081523 and 00961064. Ficoll-Paque density gradient centrifugation was used to isolate peripheral blood mononuclear cells. CD4+ and CD8+ T cells were sorted by FACS or magnetic beads before DNA extraction. Profiling of TCR beta VDJ combinations and CDR3 sequences used genomic DNA as the template. An Illumina HiSeq 2000 was the platform used for TCR repertoire sequencing. The original methods were these. TRBV/TRBJ rearrangement plots, CDR3 size and DJ length profiles, and Simpson's diversity index were used to assess repertoires. The immunodominant clone was defined as the most abundant DNA sequence in deep sequencing data. CDR3 amino acid sequences were screened for sharing across subjects and were compared with published repertoires and the VDJdb database. In TCRdb, the public reads were trimmed at Q25 with fastp and aligned with MiXCR, with productive beta chains retained. Duplicate CDR3 protein sequences are folded into a single record with the most common DNA and genes. The V and J calls come from TCRdb's annotation, not from the publication. The sample table shows some 92,000 distinct CDR3 sequences, and about 67% are seen once. The ten largest clones add up to over 55% of the sample.

Recombination joined TRBV2 with TRBJ2-3; the D gene lacks a confident call. This sequence originates from a human donor with aplastic anemia. The specimen sequenced was sorted CD4+, CD8+, or CD8+CD57+ T cells (not recorded which) from PBMCs. This receptor carries the CDR3 CASSEEFGTDTQYF. In nucleotides, the sequence is TGTGCCAGCAGTGAAGAATTCGGCACAGATACGCAGTATTTT.